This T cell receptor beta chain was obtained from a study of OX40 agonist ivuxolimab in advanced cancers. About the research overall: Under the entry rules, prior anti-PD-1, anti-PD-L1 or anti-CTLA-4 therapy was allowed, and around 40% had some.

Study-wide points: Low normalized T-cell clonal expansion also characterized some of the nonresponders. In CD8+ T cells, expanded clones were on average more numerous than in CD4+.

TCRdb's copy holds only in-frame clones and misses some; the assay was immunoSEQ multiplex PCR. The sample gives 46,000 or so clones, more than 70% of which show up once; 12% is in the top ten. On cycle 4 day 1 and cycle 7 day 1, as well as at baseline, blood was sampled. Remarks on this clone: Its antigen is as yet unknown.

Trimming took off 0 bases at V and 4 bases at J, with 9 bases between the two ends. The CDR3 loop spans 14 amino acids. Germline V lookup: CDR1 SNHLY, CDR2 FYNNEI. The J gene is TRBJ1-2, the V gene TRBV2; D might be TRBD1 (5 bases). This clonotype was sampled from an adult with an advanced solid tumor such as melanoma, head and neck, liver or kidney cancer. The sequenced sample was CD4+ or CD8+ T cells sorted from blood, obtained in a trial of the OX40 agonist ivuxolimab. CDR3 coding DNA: TGTGCCAGCAGTGAAGCGCTGGGGGGCTATGGCTACACCTTC. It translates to CASSEALGGYGYTF. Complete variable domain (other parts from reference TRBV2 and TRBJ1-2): EPEVTQTPSHQVTQMGQEVILRCVPISNHLYFYWYRQILGQKVEFLVSFYNNEISEKSEIFDDQFSVERPDGSNFTLKIRSTKLEDSAMYFCASSEALGGYGYTFGSGTRLTVV.